This T cell receptor (beta chain) was captured in a study of blood T cell repertoires in COVID-19. Study-wide background: Acute and convalescent COVID-19 samples came from the United States, Italy and Spain. The cDNA or gDNA used as material had been derived from T cells, B-cell-depleted T cells, or PBMCs.

While infection was still active, Seattle patients were enrolled and then followed longitudinally. The CDR3 sequence is 15 residues long. Per the germline V gene, CDR1 is SGHTA and CDR2 is FQGNSA. Trimming stripped 10 bases from V and 3 bases from J, with 21 bases between. Authors' analysis steps: Reference gene primer amplification gave estimated nucleated cell counts. Clones were sequenced by immunoSEQ multiplex PCR, and TCRdb holds only the in-frame ones, with some missing. D and trimming come from the DNA, and the V and J calls and clone size come from that table. Of fewer than 350,000 clones in the sample, roughly nine tenths were seen once.

The receptor's source is a woman in her 30s with COVID-19, enrolled during active disease. The source material was peripheral blood. This rearrangement joins TRBV7-2 to TRBJ1-2; TRBD1 is a possible D gene (6 bases). The CDR3: CAKPLGGTRDYGYTF. In nucleotides, the CDR3 is TGTGCCAAGCCCCTGGGGGGGACAAGGGACTATGGCTACACCTTC.